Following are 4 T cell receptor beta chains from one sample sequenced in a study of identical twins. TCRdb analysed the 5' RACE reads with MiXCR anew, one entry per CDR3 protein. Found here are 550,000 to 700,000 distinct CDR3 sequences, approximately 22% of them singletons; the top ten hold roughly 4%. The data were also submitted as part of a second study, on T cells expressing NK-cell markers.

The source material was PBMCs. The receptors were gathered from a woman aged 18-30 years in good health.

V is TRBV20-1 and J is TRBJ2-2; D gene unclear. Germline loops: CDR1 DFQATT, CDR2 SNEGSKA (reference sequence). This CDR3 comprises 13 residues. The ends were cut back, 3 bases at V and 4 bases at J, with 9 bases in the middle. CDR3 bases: TGCAGTGCTAGGCGCAGACGCACCGGGGAGCTGTTTTTT. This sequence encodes CSARRRRTGELFF.

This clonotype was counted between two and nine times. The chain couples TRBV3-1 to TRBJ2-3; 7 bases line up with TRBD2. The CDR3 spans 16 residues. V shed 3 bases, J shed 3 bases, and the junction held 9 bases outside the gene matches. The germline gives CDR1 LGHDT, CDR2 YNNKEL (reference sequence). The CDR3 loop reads CASSQASGMGTDTQYF. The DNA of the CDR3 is TGTGCCAGCAGCCAGGCTAGCGGAATGGGGACAGATACGCAGTATTTT.

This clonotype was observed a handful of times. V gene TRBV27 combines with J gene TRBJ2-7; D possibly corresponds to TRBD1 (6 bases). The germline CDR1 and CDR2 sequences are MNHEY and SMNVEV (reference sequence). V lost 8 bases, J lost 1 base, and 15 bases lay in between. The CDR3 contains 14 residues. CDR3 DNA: TGTGCCAGCCAGGTGGGGGCCCGTTCCTACGAGCAGTACTTC. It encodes CASQVGARSYEQYF.

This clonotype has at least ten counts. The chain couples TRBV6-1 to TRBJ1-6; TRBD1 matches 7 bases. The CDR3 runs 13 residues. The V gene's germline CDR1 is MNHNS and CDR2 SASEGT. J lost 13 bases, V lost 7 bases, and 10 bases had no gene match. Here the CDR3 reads CASKGGLRSPLHF. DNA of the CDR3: TGTGCCAGCAAAGGGGGCCTGAGGTCGCCCCTCCACTTT.